These 12 T cell receptor beta chains were sequenced from one sample in a study of CD8 T cells in Susac syndrome. Random hexamers were used to reverse transcribe an amount of roughly 0.5 to 1 ug RNA. TCRdb re-called the immunoSEQ multiplex PCR reads through MiXCR, storing one row per CDR3 protein. Of about 240,000 distinct CDR3 sequences listed, 90% to 96% are singletons. Material for sequencing was CD4+ T cells from PBMCs. The receptors were gathered from a human donor with Susac syndrome.

The V gene is TRBV4-2, the J gene TRBJ1-1; D is unclear. V lost 0 bases, J lost 2 bases, and 4 bases lay in between. The length of the CDR3 is 13 residues. Germline V CDR1 and CDR2: LGHNA, YNFKEQ. CDR3 nucleotide sequence: TGTGCCAGCAGCCAAGATGTCAACACTGAAGCTTTCTTT. Protein: CASSQDVNTEAFF.

The chain combines TRBV3-1 with TRBJ2-7, with D unclear. The CDR3 runs 13 residues. Germline-derived CDR1 and CDR2 are LGHDT and YNNKEL (reference sequence). The germline V and J ends were trimmed by 4 bases and 5 bases, with 12 bases remaining between them. CDR3 DNA: TGTGCCAGCAGCCTAGGGTTTTCCGACGAGCAGTACTTC. This gives the protein CASSLGFSDEQYF.

The V call is TRBV27, the J call TRBJ1-5; D is ambiguous. The CDR3 consists of 14 residues. Per germline, CDR1 MNHEY and CDR2 SMNVEV (reference sequence). Deletions cut 3 bases from V and 5 bases from J, with 11 bases between. The DNA for the CDR3 is TGTGCCAGCAGTTTCAGAGGGATGTATCAGCCCCAGCATTTT. As protein: CASSFRGMYQPQHF.

The gene calls are TRBV3-1 and TRBJ1-1; TRBD1 aligns across 9 bases. Germline V lookup: CDR1 LGHDT, CDR2 YNNKEL (reference sequence). The CDR3 spans 18 residues. The V gene end was trimmed by 1 base and the J gene end by 1 base; junction bases not matched to a gene: 10. This chain's CDR3 is CASSQAGTGLARNTEAFF. The CDR3 DNA reads as TGTGCCAGCAGCCAAGCCGGGACAGGGCTGGCCAGGAACACTGAAGCTTTCTTT.

The V and J genes are TRBV4-2 and TRBJ2-4, with TRBD2 matching over 13 bases. The CDR3 totals 19 residues. The germline CDR1 and CDR2 sequences are LGHNA and YNFKEQ. The ends lost 0 bases at V and 6 bases at J; junction bases unmatched: 11. CDR3 region: CASSQELVLAGGPLNIQYF. Here the CDR3 DNA reads TGTGCCAGCAGCCAAGAGCTGGTACTAGCGGGAGGGCCGTTAAACATTCAGTACTTC.

The CDR3 DNA sequence: TGTGCCAGCAGTGAATTGGGCTTCACTGAAGCTTTCTTT. It codes for CASSELGFTEAFF. V is TRBV2 and J is TRBJ1-1; D call uncertain. The CDR3 loop spans 13 amino acids. Between the trimmed V and J ends, which lost 2 bases and 4 bases, there was a span of 8 bases. CDR1 and CDR2 from the germline V gene are SNHLY and FYNNEI.

The chain couples TRBV5-4 to TRBJ2-3; D may be TRBD2 (6 bases). The CDR3 contains 15 residues. V was trimmed by 0 bases and J by 2 bases, leaving 10 bases between them. From germline, CDR1 is SGHNT and CDR2 YYREEE (reference sequence). The CDR3 nucleotides are TGTGCCAGCAGCTTGGGACTAGGAACCACAGATACGCAGTATTTT. Translation: CASSLGLGTTDTQYF.

This rearrangement joins TRBV20-1 to TRBJ1-5, with a tentative D call TRBD1 (5 bases). Germline-derived CDR1 and CDR2 are DFQATT and SNEGSKA (reference sequence). V dropped 4 bases and J dropped 12 bases, with 13 bases sitting between them. This CDR3 is 11 amino acids long. The chain's CDR3 is CSATSQVYQHF. CDR3 in DNA: TGCAGTGCTACCTCACAGGTGTACCAGCATTTT.

The chain uses TRBV4-1 and TRBJ2-7, with D possibly being TRBD1 (5 bases). Germline CDR1 MGHRA, CDR2 YSYEKL. With 1 base removed from V and 6 bases from J, the gap between germline ends came to 19 bases. This CDR3 has 16 amino acids. For the CDR3, the DNA is TGCGCCAGCAGCCAAGGCCTAATTAGATCCCAGGGCGAGCAGTACTTC. Its translation: CASSQGLIRSQGEQYF.

This chain connects TRBV20-1 to TRBJ2-1; TRBD2 might be the D (5 bases). The germline CDR1 and CDR2 sequences are DFQATT and SNEGSKA (reference sequence). The CDR3 sequence is 12 residues long. This chain's CDR3 is CRPLRAYNEQFF. CDR3 in DNA: TGCAGGCCCTTGAGGGCCTACAATGAGCAGTTCTTC.

The chain uses TRBV20-1 and TRBJ2-7; D is unresolved. Trimming took 6 bases from V and 0 from J, leaving 6 bases between them. The V gene's germline CDR1 is DFQATT and CDR2 SNEGSKA (reference sequence). The CDR3 has 11 residues. CDR3 sequence: CSAISSYEQYF. CDR3 DNA: TGCAGTGCCATATCCTCCTACGAGCAGTACTTC.

This clonotype was detected once. The chain uses TRBV6-1 and TRBJ2-5, with 7 bases matching TRBD2. The trim removed 6 bases at V and 4 bases at J, leaving 5 bases unmatched. CDR3 size: 13 residues. The V gene's germline CDR1 is MNHNS and CDR2 SASEGT. This chain's CDR3 is CASRAAGSETQYF. The DNA of the CDR3 is TGTGCCAGCAGGGCAGCGGGATCAGAGACCCAGTACTTC.